A selection of T cell receptor beta chains follows, all from one sample in a study of cytomegalovirus exposure and HLA in healthy donors. Libraries were prepared by immunoSEQ multiplex PCR; TCRdb keeps only in-frame clonotypes and omits some of them. The sample yields approximately 170,000 clones, 85% seen once. Sequenced input: PBMCs. These receptors came from a man aged 30-40 years in good health and CMV-seropositive. Each CDR3 is given with its conserved first and last residue. Fields, in order: clone size, V gene, J gene, D gene, CDR3 protein, CDR3 DNA. A D gene is named only where the DNA matches it firmly. Some rows mark clone size as missing; the rest say once, few, many or name a class of expanded clone.

>NA|TRBV4-3|TRBJ1-2|NA
CASSRGEWDYGYTF
TGCGCCAGCAGCCGGGGGGAATGGGACTATGGCTACACCTTC
>once|TRBV9|TRBJ2-2|NA
CASSVTGVGTGELFF
TGTGCCAGCAGCGTAACGGGGGTTGGGACCGGGGAGCTGTTTTTT
>NA|TRBV7-8|TRBJ1-3|NA
CASSLGRSSGNTIYF
TGTGCCAGCAGCTTAGGGCGGTCCTCTGGAAACACCATATATTTT
>NA|TRBV6-1|TRBJ2-2|NA
CASSAGGGGQTGELFF
TGTGCCAGCAGTGCTGGGGGGGGCGGGCAAACCGGGGAGCTGTTTTTT
>few|TRBV7-2|TRBJ1-5|NA
CASSWGHPSNQPQHF
TGTGCCAGCAGCTGGGGACACCCTAGCAATCAGCCCCAGCATTTT
>NA|TRBV25-1|TRBJ1-2|NA
CASRLGEAYGYTF
TGTGCCAGCAGACTGGGGGAGGCCTATGGCTACACCTTC
>once|TRBV7-2|TRBJ1-6|NA
CASSSSGGGTLGLSPLHF
TGTGCCAGCAGCTCATCGGGAGGGGGTACCCTCGGACTTTCACCCCTCCACTTT
>few|TRBV27|TRBJ2-7|NA
CASSPIGVAAYF
TGTGCCAGCAGTCCGATCGGAGTAGCGGCCTACTTC
>few|TRBV7-3|TRBJ2-1|NA
CASSPLVLSSYNEQFF
TGTGCCAGCAGCCCGCTCGTTTTGAGCTCCTACAATGAGCAGTTCTTC
>NA|TRBV2|TRBJ1-5|TRBD1
CASRRTGDYYSNQPQHF
TGTGCCAGCAGACGGACAGGGGACTACTATAGCAATCAGCCCCAGCATTTT
>NA|TRBV2|TRBJ1-1|TRBD1
CASSPYQGDTEAFF
TGTGCCAGCAGTCCTTACCAGGGGGACACTGAAGCTTTCTTT
>once|TRBV10-1|TRBJ2-7|TRBD2
CASSSIAGRFDEQYF
TGCGCCAGCAGCTCCATAGCGGGGAGGTTCGACGAGCAGTACTTC
>NA|TRBV4-1|TRBJ2-7|NA
CASSPGQGGSYEQYF
TGCGCCAGCAGCCCAGGACAGGGAGGGTCCTACGAGCAGTACTTC
>NA|TRBV6-4|TRBJ2-1|NA
CASSKRESSYNEQFF
TGTGCCAGCAGTAAGCGCGAAAGCTCCTACAATGAGCAGTTCTTC
>once|TRBV10-1|TRBJ2-1|TRBD1
CASSTGTGYNEQFF
TGCGCCAGCAGTACCGGGACAGGGTACAATGAGCAGTTCTTC
>NA|TRBV2|TRBJ1-1|NA
CASLRGRNTEAFF
TGTGCCAGCCTCCGAGGGAGAAACACTGAAGCTTTCTTT
>once|TRBV7-3|TRBJ2-3|NA
CASSVLTTDTQYF
TGTGCCAGCAGCGTTCTAACCACAGATACGCAGTATTTT
>NA|TRBV5-1|TRBJ2-5|NA
CASSFQGTETQYF
TGCGCCAGCAGCTTTCAGGGAACCGAGACCCAGTACTTC
>NA|TRBV10-3|TRBJ1-4|NA
CAISASRLSNEKLFF
TGTGCCATCAGTGCTTCCAGGCTCTCAAATGAAAAACTGTTTTTT
>once|TRBV5-1|TRBJ1-1|NA
CASSLAVGVATEAFF
TGCGCCAGCAGCTTGGCCGTAGGGGTTGCCACTGAAGCTTTCTTT
>NA|TRBV16|TRBJ1-5|TRBD1
CASSLQGATSNQPQHF
TGTGCCAGCAGCCTCCAGGGGGCAACTAGCAATCAGCCCCAGCATTTT
>once|TRBV5-4|TRBJ2-3|TRBD2
CASSLDGTRSDTQYF
TGTGCCAGCAGCTTGGATGGGACTAGATCAGATACGCAGTATTTT